This section outlines one TCR beta chain sequence together with its context. The sample originates from a study of T cells expressing NK-cell markers. Germline loops: CDR1 SGHRS, CDR2 YFSETQ. There are 14 residues in the CDR3. TCRdb reprocessed the 5' RACE reads; each CDR3 protein has one entry and no DNA is given. This sample carries about 450,000 distinct CDR3 sequences, with 7.3% going to the ten biggest clones. The sequencing input was blood T cells: a sorted CD56 or NKG2C T cell subset, CD4+ or CD8+ T cells, or bulk PBMC T cells (not recorded which). This receptor was taken from a woman between 18 and 75 years old in good health. The chain combines TRBV5-1 with TRBJ2-5. CDR3: CASSFGEAQETQYF.